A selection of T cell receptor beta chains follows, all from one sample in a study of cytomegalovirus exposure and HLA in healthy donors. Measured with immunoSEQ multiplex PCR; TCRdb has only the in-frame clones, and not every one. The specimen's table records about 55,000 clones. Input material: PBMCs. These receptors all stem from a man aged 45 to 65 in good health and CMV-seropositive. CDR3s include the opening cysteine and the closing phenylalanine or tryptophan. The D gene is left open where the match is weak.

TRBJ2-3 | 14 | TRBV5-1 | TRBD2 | CASRAGGKTDTQYF | TGCGCCAGCAGAGCGGGGGGGAAGACAGATACGCAGTATTTT
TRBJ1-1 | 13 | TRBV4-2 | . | CASSQGPGTEAFF | TGTGCCAGCAGCCAAGGGCCGGGGACTGAAGCTTTCTTT
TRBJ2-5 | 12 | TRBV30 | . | CAWDSPQETQYF | TGTGCCTGGGACAGCCCCCAAGAGACCCAGTACTTC
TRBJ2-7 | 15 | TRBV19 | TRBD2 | CASSTIAGSSYEQYF | TGTGCCAGTAGTACCATAGCGGGTAGCTCCTACGAGCAGTACTTC
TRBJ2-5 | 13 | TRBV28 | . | CASSLEYQETQYF | TGTGCCAGCAGTTTAGAGTACCAAGAGACCCAGTACTTC
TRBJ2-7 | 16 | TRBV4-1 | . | CASSQEATSGLYEQYF | TGCGCCAGCAGCCAAGAGGCAACAAGCGGATTGTACGAGCAGTACTTC
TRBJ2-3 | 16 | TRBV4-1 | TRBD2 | CASSRVAGGDTDTQYF | TGCGCCAGCAGCCGCGTAGCGGGAGGGGACACAGATACGCAGTATTTT
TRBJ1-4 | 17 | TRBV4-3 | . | CASSQDWGQGEDEKLFF | TGCGCCAGCAGCCAAGATTGGGGGCAGGGAGAGGATGAAAAACTGTTTTTT
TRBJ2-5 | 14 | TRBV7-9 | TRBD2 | CASSLETSGSTQYF | TGTGCCAGCAGCTTAGAGACTAGCGGGAGTACCCAGTACTTC
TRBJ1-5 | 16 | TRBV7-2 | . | CASSPPGAGGNQPQHF | TGTGCCAGCAGCCCTCCAGGGGCAGGAGGAAATCAGCCCCAGCATTTT
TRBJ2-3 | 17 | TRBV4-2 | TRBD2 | CASSQDLPSGSGDTQYF | TGTGCCAGCAGCCAAGATTTGCCTAGCGGGAGTGGAGATACGCAGTATTTT
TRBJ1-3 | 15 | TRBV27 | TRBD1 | CASSLSRTGGNTIYF | TGTGCCAGCAGTTTATCGAGGACAGGTGGAAACACCATATATTTT
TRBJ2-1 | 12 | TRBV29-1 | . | CSVGTGHNEQFF | TGCAGCGTTGGAACAGGGCACAATGAGCAGTTCTTC
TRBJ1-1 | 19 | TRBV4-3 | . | CASSQDFTLVEVMNTEAFF | TGCGCCAGCAGCCAAGATTTTACCCTCGTCGAGGTTATGAACACTGAAGCTTTCTTT
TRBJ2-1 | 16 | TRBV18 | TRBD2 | CASSLLQREGDNEQFF | TGTGCCAGCTCACTCCTCCAGCGGGAGGGTGACAATGAGCAGTTCTTC
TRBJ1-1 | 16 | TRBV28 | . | CASSLNVGGMNTEAFF | TGTGCCAGCAGTTTAAATGTGGGGGGGATGAACACTGAAGCTTTCTTT
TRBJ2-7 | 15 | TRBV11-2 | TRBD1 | CASSSGQGAAYEQYF | TGTGCCAGCAGCTCCGGACAGGGGGCCGCCTACGAGCAGTACTTC
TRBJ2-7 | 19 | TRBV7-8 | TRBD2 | CASSPMGLAGGLHSYEQYF | TGTGCCAGCAGCCCCATGGGGCTAGCGGGAGGTCTCCACTCCTACGAGCAGTACTTC
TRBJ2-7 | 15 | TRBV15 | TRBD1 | CANIQIDREHHEQYF | TGTGCCAACATCCAAATTGACAGGGAACACCACGAGCAGTACTTC
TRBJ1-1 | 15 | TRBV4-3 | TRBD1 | CASSQSGTGLGEAFF | TGCGCCAGCAGCCAGTCCGGGACAGGGTTGGGTGAAGCTTTCTTT
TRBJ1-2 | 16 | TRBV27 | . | CASSLRYGEADYGYTF | TGTGCCAGCAGTTTAAGGTATGGGGAGGCGGACTATGGCTACACCTTC
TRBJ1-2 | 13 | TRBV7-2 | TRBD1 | CASSLGQGAGYTF | TGTGCCAGCAGCTTAGGGCAGGGGGCGGGCTACACCTTC
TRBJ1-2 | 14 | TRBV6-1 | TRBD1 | CASAGTGGFYGYTF | TGTGCCAGCGCCGGGACAGGGGGCTTCTATGGCTACACCTTC
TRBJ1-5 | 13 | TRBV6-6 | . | CASSQQGYQPQHF | TGTGCCAGCAGCCAACAGGGATATCAGCCCCAGCATTTT
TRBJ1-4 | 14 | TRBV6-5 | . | CASSPSGENEKLFF | TGTGCCAGCAGTCCTTCAGGGGAAAATGAAAAACTGTTTTTT
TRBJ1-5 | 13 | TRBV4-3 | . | CATSRTVDQPQHF | TGCGCCACTTCAAGGACAGTGGATCAGCCCCAGCATTTT
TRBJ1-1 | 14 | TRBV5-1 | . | CASSDPTAGHEAFF | TGCGCCAGCAGCGACCCTACGGCGGGGCATGAAGCTTTCTTT
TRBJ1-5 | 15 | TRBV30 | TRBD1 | CAWSRDRGSNQPQHF | TGTGCCTGGAGTCGTGACAGGGGAAGCAATCAGCCCCAGCATTTT
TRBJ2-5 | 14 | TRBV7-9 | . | CASSLARSQETQYF | TGTGCCAGCAGCTTAGCGCGGAGCCAAGAGACCCAGTACTTC
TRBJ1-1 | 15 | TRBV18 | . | CASSPLQGSHTEAFF | TGTGCCAGCTCACCTCTACAGGGTTCTCACACTGAAGCTTTCTTT
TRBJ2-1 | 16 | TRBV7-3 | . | CASSLMGDSSYNEQFF | TGTGCCAGCAGCTTAATGGGAGATAGCTCCTACAATGAGCAGTTCTTC
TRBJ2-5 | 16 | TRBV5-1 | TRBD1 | CASSPTGTEYQETQYF | TGCGCCAGCAGCCCGACCGGGACAGAGTACCAAGAGACCCAGTACTTC
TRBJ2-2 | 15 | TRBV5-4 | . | CASTRGGANTGELFF | TGTGCCAGCACCCGAGGGGGGGCGAACACCGGGGAGCTGTTTTTT
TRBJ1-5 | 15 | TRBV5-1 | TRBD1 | CASSTGTGPNQPQHF | TGCGCCAGCAGCACCGGGACAGGGCCCAATCAGCCCCAGCATTTT
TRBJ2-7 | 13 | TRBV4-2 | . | CASSQDNSYEQYF | TGTGCCAGCAGCCAAGATAACAGCTACGAGCAGTACTTC